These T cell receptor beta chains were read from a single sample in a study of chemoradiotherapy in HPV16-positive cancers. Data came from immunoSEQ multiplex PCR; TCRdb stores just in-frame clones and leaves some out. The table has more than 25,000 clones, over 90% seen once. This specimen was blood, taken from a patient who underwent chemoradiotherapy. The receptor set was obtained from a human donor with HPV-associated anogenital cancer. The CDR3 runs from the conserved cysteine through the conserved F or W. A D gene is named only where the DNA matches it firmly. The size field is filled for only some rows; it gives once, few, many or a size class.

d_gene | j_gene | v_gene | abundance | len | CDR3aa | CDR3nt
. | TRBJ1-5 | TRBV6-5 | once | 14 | CASSTFRVNQPQHF | TGTGCCAGCAGTACTTTCAGGGTCAATCAGCCCCAGCATTTT
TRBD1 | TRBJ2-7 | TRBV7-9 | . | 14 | CASRKTGGPYEQYF | TGTGCCAGCAGAAAGACAGGGGGACCCTACGAGCAGTACTTC
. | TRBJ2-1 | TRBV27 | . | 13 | CASSAANRDEQFF | TGTGCCAGCAGTGCGGCAAACCGGGATGAGCAGTTCTTC
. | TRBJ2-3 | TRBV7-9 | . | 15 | CASSQEAGLVGTQYF | TGTGCCAGCAGCCAGGAGGCCGGTCTTGTTGGTACGCAGTATTTT
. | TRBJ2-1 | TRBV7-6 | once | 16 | CASSPRGWGMGNEQFF | TGTGCCAGCAGCCCCCGGGGTTGGGGCATGGGGAATGAGCAGTTCTTC
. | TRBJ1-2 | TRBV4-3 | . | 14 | CASSPRMGAVGYTF | TGCGCCAGCAGCCCCCGGATGGGGGCGGTCGGCTACACCTTC
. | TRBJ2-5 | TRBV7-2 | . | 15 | CASSLLPRGQETQYF | TGTGCCAGCAGCTTACTACCCAGGGGCCAAGAGACCCAGTACTTC
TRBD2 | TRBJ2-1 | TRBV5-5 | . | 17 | CASSSGTGTSGRNEQFF | TGTGCCAGCAGCTCGGGCACCGGGACTAGCGGGAGGAATGAGCAGTTCTTC
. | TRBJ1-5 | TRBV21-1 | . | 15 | CASSKGLRRGQPQHF | TGTGCCAGCAGCAAAGGGTTGAGGCGGGGTCAGCCCCAGCATTTT
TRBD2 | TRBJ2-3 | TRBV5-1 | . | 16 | CASSFLAGTSTDTQYF | TGCGCCAGCAGCTTCCTAGCGGGGACTAGCACAGATACGCAGTATTTT
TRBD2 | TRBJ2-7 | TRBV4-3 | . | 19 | CASSQALILGEGRTYEQYF | TGCGCCAGCAGCCAAGCATTAATCTTAGGGGAGGGTCGCACCTACGAGCAGTACTTC
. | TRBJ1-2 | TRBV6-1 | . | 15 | CASSEAHRRPYGYTF | TGTGCCAGCAGTGAAGCGCACAGGCGGCCCTATGGCTACACCTTC
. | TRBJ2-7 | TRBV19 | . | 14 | CASSIGGSSYEQYF | TGTGCCAGTAGTATTGGCGGCAGCTCCTACGAGCAGTACTTC
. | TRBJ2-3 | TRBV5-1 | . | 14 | CASSQQTTTDTQYF | TGCGCCAGCAGCCAACAGACTACCACAGATACGCAGTATTTT
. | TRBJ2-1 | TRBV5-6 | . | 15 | CASSFLSFAYNEQFF | TGTGCCAGCAGCTTCTTGTCGTTTGCCTACAATGAGCAGTTCTTC
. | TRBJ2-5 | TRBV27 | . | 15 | CASSPNRNYQETQYF | TGTGCCAGCAGTCCCAATAGGAACTATCAAGAGACCCAGTACTTC
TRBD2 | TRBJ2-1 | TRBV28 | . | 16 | CASSLPGLSSYNEQFF | TGTGCCAGCAGCCTACCGGGACTAAGCTCCTACAATGAGCAGTTCTTC
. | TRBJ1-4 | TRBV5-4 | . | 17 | CASSSGPRGAQGEKLFF | TGTGCCAGCAGCTCGGGGCCTCGAGGGGCCCAGGGTGAAAAACTGTTTTTT
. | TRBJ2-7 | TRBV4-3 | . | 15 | CASSHPGAGSYEQYF | TGCGCCAGCAGCCACCCGGGTGCCGGGTCCTACGAGCAGTACTTC
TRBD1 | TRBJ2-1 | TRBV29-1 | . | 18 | CSVLAANPGGHSYNEQFF | TGCAGCGTCCTTGCCGCCAACCCAGGGGGCCACTCCTACAATGAGCAGTTCTTC
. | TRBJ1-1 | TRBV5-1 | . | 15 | CASSATPGLNTEAFF | TGCGCCAGCAGCGCAACTCCCGGGTTGAACACTGAAGCTTTCTTT
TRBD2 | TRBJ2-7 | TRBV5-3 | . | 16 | CARSLDVAGGPYEQYF | TGTGCCAGAAGCTTGGATGTAGCGGGAGGGCCCTACGAGCAGTACTTC
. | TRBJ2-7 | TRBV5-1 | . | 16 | CASSLALRKLAGEQYF | TGCGCCAGCAGCTTGGCTCTCAGGAAGCTAGCTGGCGAGCAGTACTTC
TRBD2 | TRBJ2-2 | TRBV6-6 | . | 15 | CASRTSGRVTGELFF | TGTGCCAGCAGGACTAGCGGGAGGGTCACCGGGGAGCTGTTTTTT
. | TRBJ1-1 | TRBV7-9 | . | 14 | CASSLLTGNTEAFF | TGTGCCAGCAGCTTACTAACGGGGAACACTGAAGCTTTCTTT
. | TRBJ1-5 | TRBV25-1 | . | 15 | CASSEVGKRRQPQHF | TGTGCCAGCAGTGAAGTGGGGAAGAGGCGACAGCCCCAGCATTTT
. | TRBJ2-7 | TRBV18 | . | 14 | CASSPVELSGEQYF | TGTGCCAGCTCACCTGTAGAGCTTTCGGGCGAGCAGTACTTC
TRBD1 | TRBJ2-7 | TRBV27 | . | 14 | CASSPTDRGREQYF | TGTGCCAGCAGTCCCACGGACAGGGGTCGCGAGCAGTACTTC
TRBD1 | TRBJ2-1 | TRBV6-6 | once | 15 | CASSWDRSSYNEQFF | TGTGCCAGCAGTTGGGACAGGAGCTCCTACAATGAGCAGTTCTTC
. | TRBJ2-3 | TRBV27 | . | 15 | CASAEVRLSTDTQYF | TGTGCCAGCGCTGAGGTCCGGCTGAGCACAGATACGCAGTATTTT
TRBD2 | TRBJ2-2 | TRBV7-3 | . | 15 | CASSLTGRAAGELFF | TGTGCCAGCAGCTTAACCGGGAGGGCCGCCGGGGAGCTGTTTTTT
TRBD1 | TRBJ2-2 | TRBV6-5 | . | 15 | CASSWGQGDTGELFF | TGTGCCAGCAGTTGGGGACAGGGAGACACCGGGGAGCTGTTTTTT
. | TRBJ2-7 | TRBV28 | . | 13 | CASGRIRLYEQYF | TGTGCCAGCGGGAGAATTCGATTATACGAGCAGTACTTC
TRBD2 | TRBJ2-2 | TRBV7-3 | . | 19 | CASSQRRGSQGGDTGELFF | TGTGCCAGCAGCCAACGGCGGGGCAGTCAGGGAGGGGACACCGGGGAGCTGTTTTTT
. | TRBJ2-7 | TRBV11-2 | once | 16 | CASSRGGRNFVYEQYF | TGTGCCAGCAGCCGGGGAGGCAGAAATTTTGTATACGAGCAGTACTTC
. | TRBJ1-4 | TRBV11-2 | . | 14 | CASSLHWWDEKLFF | TGTGCCAGCAGCCTCCATTGGTGGGATGAAAAACTGTTTTTT
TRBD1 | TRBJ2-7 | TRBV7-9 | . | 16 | CASSSTWTGRTYEQYF | TGTGCCAGCAGCTCCACGTGGACAGGAAGGACCTACGAGCAGTACTTC
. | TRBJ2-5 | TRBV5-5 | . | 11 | CASSLQETQYF | TGTGCCAGCAGCCTCCAAGAGACCCAGTACTTC
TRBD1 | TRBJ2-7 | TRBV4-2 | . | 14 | CASSVRQGSYEQYF | TGTGCCAGCAGCGTCCGACAGGGATCCTACGAGCAGTACTTC
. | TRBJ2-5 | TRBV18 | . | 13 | CASSPDLQETQYF | TGTGCCAGCTCACCTGACTTGCAAGAGACCCAGTACTTC
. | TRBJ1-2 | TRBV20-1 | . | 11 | CSAMAGLGYTF | TGCAGTGCCATGGCGGGGCTTGGCTACACCTTC
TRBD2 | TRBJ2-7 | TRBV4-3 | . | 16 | CASSPQAGAFSYEQYF | TGCGCCAGCAGCCCTCAAGCGGGAGCGTTCTCCTACGAGCAGTACTTC
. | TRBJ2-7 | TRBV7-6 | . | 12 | CASSSSSYEQYF | TGTGCCAGCAGCTCAAGCTCCTACGAGCAGTACTTC
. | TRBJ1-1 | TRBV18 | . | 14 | CASSPWSGNTEAFF | TGTGCCAGCTCACCATGGTCAGGGAACACTGAAGCTTTCTTT
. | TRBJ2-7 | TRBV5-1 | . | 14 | CASSLGFGAYEQYF | TGCGCCAGCAGCTTGGGTTTCGGCGCCTACGAGCAGTACTTC
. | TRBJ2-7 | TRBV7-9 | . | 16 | CASRSLGQASSYEQYF | TGTGCCAGCAGATCCCTGGGCCAGGCGAGCTCCTACGAGCAGTACTTC
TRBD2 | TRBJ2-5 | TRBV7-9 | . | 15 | CASSPWTSGQETQYF | TGTGCCAGCAGCCCCTGGACTAGCGGCCAAGAGACCCAGTACTTC
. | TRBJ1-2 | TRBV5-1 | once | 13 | CASSLAGNYGYTF | TGCGCCAGCAGCTTGGCAGGGAACTATGGCTACACCTTC
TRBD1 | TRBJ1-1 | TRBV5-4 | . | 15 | CTSSLEGGVNTEAFF | TGTACCAGCAGCTTGGAAGGGGGCGTGAACACTGAAGCTTTCTTT
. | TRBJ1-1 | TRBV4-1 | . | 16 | CASSQDPTGMNTEAFF | TGCGCCAGCAGCCAAGATCCTACAGGGATGAACACTGAAGCTTTCTTT